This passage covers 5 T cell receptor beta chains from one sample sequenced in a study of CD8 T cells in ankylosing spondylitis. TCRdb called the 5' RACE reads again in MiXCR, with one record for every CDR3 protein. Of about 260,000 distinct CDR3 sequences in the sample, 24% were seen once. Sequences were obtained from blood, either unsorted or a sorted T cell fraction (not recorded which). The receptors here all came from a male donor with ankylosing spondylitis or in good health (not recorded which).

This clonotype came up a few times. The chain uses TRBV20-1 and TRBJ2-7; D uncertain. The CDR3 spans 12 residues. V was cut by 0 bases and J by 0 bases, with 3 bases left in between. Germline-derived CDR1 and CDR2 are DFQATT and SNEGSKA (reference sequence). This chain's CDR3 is CSARDRSYEQYF. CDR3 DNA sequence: TGCAGTGCTAGAGATCGCTCCTACGAGCAGTACTTC.

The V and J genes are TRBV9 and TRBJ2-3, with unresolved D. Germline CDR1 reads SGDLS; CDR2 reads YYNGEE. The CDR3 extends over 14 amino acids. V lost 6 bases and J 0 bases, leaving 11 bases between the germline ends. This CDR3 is CASTPSASTDTQYF. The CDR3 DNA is TGTGCCAGCACGCCCAGCGCAAGCACAGATACGCAGTATTTT.

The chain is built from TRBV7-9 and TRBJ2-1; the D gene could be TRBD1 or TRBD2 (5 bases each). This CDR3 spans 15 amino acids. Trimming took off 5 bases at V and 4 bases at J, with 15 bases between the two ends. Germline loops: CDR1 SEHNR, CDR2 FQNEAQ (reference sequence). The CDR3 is CASSTDRSGYNEQFF. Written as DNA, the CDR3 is TGTGCCAGCAGCACAGACAGATCGGGGTACAATGAGCAGTTCTTC.

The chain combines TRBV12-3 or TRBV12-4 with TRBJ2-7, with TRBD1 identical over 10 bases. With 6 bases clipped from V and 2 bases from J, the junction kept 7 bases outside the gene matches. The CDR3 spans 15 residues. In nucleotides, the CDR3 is TGTGCCAGCAGCCCCCGGGACAGGGGAGCCTACGAGCAGTACTTC. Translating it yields CASSPRDRGAYEQYF.

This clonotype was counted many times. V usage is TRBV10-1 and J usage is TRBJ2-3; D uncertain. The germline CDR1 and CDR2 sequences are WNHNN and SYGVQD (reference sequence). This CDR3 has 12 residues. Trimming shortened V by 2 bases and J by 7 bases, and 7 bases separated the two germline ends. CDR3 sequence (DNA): TGCGCCAGCAGTGAGGCAACGAATACGCAGTATTTT. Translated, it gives CASSEATNTQYF.